A selection of T cell receptor beta chains follows, all from one sample in a study of T cells in Graves' hyperthyroidism and ophthalmopathy. A single record per CDR3 protein comes from TCRdb applying MiXCR to the multiplex PCR reads. The data contain a few hundred thousand distinct CDR3 sequences, around 20% of them seen just once; the ten biggest clones take up around 48%. Sequencing used blood. The receptor set was obtained from a woman aged 50 to 60 with Graves' hyperthyroidism. Both conserved end residues are part of each CDR3. A D gene is named only where the DNA matches it firmly. Rows may omit the clone size; those that give it use once, few, many or a size class.

v_gene,abundance,d_gene,j_gene,CDR3aa,CDR3nt
TRBV6-1,.,.,TRBJ1-5,CASSEGRLISRGSNQPQHF,TGTGCCAGCAGTGAAGGACGGTTGATCTCTAGGGGGAGCAATCAGCCCCAGCATTTT
TRBV4-2,few,.,TRBJ1-2,CASSQEGGWGYTF,TGTGCCAGCAGCCAAGAGGGGGGCTGGGGCTACACCTTC
TRBV6-2/TRBV6-3,many,.,TRBJ2-5,CASSLRDRQETQYF,TGTGCCAGCAGCCTCCGGGACCGCCAAGAGACCCAGTACTTC
TRBV12-3/TRBV12-4,many,.,TRBJ2-7,CASSFLRPAEQYF,TGTGCCAGCAGTTTCCTCCGCCCCGCCGAGCAGTACTTC
TRBV27,.,.,TRBJ2-1,CASSPDWASSYNEQFF,TGTGCCAGCTCTCCCGACTGGGCTAGCTCCTACAATGAGCAGTTCTTC
TRBV9,many,.,TRBJ1-1,CASSPQVRSTEAFF,TGTGCCAGCAGCCCCCAAGTTCGGTCCACTGAAGCTTTCTTT
TRBV7-2,few,.,TRBJ2-1,CASSQEKAVAYNEQFF,TGTGCCAGCAGCCAAGAGAAGGCGGTTGCGTACAATGAGCAGTTCTTC
TRBV7-6,few,TRBD1,TRBJ2-5,CASSLGSGTGAQETQYF,TGTGCCAGCAGCTTAGGATCCGGGACAGGGGCACAAGAGACCCAGTACTTC
TRBV3-1,.,.,TRBJ1-2,CASSALDIGKGYTF,TGTGCCAGCAGCGCCCTAGACATCGGAAAAGGCTACACCTTC
TRBV10-3,many,TRBD2,TRBJ2-1,CAISFSGDSYNEQFF,TGTGCCATCAGCTTCAGCGGGGACTCCTACAATGAGCAGTTCTTC
TRBV30,many,.,TRBJ2-1,CAWSVSGNEQFF,TGTGCCTGGAGTGTATCAGGCAATGAGCAGTTCTTC
TRBV25-1,few,.,TRBJ2-3,CASRRGPNTDTQYF,TGTGCCAGCAGGCGGGGGCCCAACACAGATACGCAGTATTTT
TRBV6-1,many,.,TRBJ1-4,CASSRTGTPRSATNEKLFF,TGTGCCAGCAGTAGAACCGGGACACCGAGATCCGCAACTAATGAAAAACTGTTTTTT
TRBV30,many,.,TRBJ1-1,CAWSVWGERTEAFF,TGTGCCTGGAGTGTATGGGGGGAAAGAACTGAAGCTTTCTTT
TRBV11-2,few,.,TRBJ2-5,CASSLYVRSQETQYF,TGTGCCAGCAGCTTATACGTTAGATCCCAAGAGACCCAGTACTTC
TRBV4-2,few,TRBD2,TRBJ2-1,CASSPSVSGGHNEQFF,TGTGCCAGCAGCCCCTCGGTTAGCGGGGGACACAATGAGCAGTTCTTC
TRBV7-3,many,TRBD1,TRBJ1-4,CASSQGAGEKLFF,TGTGCCAGCAGTCAGGGGGCGGGTGAAAAACTGTTTTTT
TRBV4-1,.,TRBD1,TRBJ2-7,CASSLQGNEQYF,TGCGCCAGCAGCCTACAGGGGAACGAGCAGTACTTC
TRBV3-1,many,TRBD1,TRBJ1-2,CASSQDGTGGLNYGYTF,TGTGCCAGCAGCCAAGACGGGACAGGGGGATTGAACTATGGCTACACCTTC
TRBV6-1,.,.,TRBJ2-2,CASIKGAWGARGTGELFF,TGTGCCAGCATCAAGGGGGCTTGGGGGGCCCGTGGCACCGGGGAGCTGTTTTTT
TRBV5-1,.,.,TRBJ1-2,CASSFQWNYGYTF,TGCGCCAGCAGCTTTCAGTGGAACTATGGCTACACCTTC
TRBV12-3/TRBV12-4,many,TRBD1,TRBJ2-7,CASSDTGTGGFKQYF,TGTGCCAGCAGTGATACCGGGACAGGGGGCTTTAAGCAGTACTTC
TRBV6-1,few,.,TRBJ1-5,CASSSGVGKPQHF,TGTGCCAGCAGCTCTGGCGTGGGAAAGCCCCAGCATTTT
TRBV20-1,many,.,TRBJ2-5,CSARSRQVGETQYF,TGCAGTGCTAGATCCAGACAGGTGGGAGAGACCCAGTACTTC
TRBV7-9,few,TRBD1,TRBJ1-6,CASSRDSDNSPLHF,TGTGCCAGCAGCCGGGACAGCGATAATTCACCCCTCCACTTT
TRBV5-1,many,.,TRBJ1-1,CASSLEQGSAAFF,TGCGCCAGCAGCTTGGAACAGGGAAGTGCAGCTTTCTTT
TRBV7-8,many,TRBD1,TRBJ2-7,CASSFETGFHYEQYF,TGTGCCAGCAGCTTCGAGACAGGGTTTCATTACGAGCAGTACTTC
TRBV12-3/TRBV12-4,many,.,TRBJ2-5,CASSLHRGGGQETQYF,TGTGCCAGCAGTTTGCACAGGGGAGGTGGACAAGAGACCCAGTACTTC
TRBV11-2,many,.,TRBJ2-7,CASSYQDSYEQYF,TGTGCCAGCAGCTATCAGGACAGCTACGAGCAGTACTTC
TRBV5-1,few,.,TRBJ2-2,CASSLRLAVGELFF,TGCGCCAGCAGCTTGAGGTTAGCCGTCGGGGAGCTGTTTTTT
TRBV29-1,many,TRBD1,TRBJ2-3,CSAVDSGTGGGYTQYF,TGCAGCGCAGTGGACTCCGGGACAGGGGGGGGATATACGCAGTATTTT
TRBV27,many,TRBD1,TRBJ1-5,CASSGGASNQPQHF,TGTGCCAGTTCAGGGGGCGCCAGCAATCAGCCCCAGCATTTT
TRBV11-1,many,TRBD2,TRBJ2-1,CASSPSRPTSGRHEQFF,TGTGCCAGCAGCCCGAGCCGCCCGACTAGCGGGAGACATGAGCAGTTCTTC
TRBV20-1,.,.,TRBJ2-2,CSAAAATNTGELFF,TGCAGTGCCGCCGCGGCGACAAACACCGGGGAGCTGTTTTTT
TRBV19,many,TRBD1,TRBJ2-7,CASSAGQDYEQYF,TGTGCCAGTAGTGCCGGACAGGACTACGAGCAGTACTTC
TRBV28,many,.,TRBJ2-3,CASSLPHPPTGNTQYF,TGTGCCAGCAGTTTACCCCACCCACCGACGGGGAATACGCAGTATTTT
TRBV6-2/TRBV6-3,many,.,TRBJ1-2,CASSYSNGYTF,TGTGCCAGCAGTTACTCTAACGGCTACACCTTC
TRBV28,many,TRBD1,TRBJ2-1,CASSFELDREQFF,TGTGCCAGCAGTTTCGAATTGGACAGGGAGCAGTTCTTC
TRBV19,.,.,TRBJ2-1,CASSINWSNEQFF,TGTGCCAGTAGTATAAACTGGAGTAATGAGCAGTTCTTC
TRBV30,many,TRBD1,TRBJ1-1,CAWELGQGYTEAFF,TGTGCCTGGGAGCTAGGACAGGGATACACTGAAGCTTTCTTT
TRBV20-1,.,TRBD1,TRBJ1-5,CSARGQGVLNQPQHF,TGCAGTGCTAGGGGACAGGGGGTGCTCAATCAGCCCCAGCATTTT